Each of the 6 T cell receptor beta chains below was sequenced from the same sample in a study of blood T cells in healthy people across ages. Sample-barcoded 5' priming and a J-beta primer mix drove a second PCR of 7 to 11 cycles. MiXCR, run by TCRdb on the 5' RACE reads, gives a single entry per CDR3 protein. This sample has about 1.5 million distinct CDR3 sequences, with roughly 40% found just once. Sequenced input: blood. The receptors come from a woman aged 18-29 years in good health.

The chain is built from TRBV7-3 and TRBJ2-1, with 10 bases that match TRBD2. Looked up from germline, CDR1 is SGHTA and CDR2 is FQGTGA. This CDR3 contains 15 residues. The trim removed 5 bases at V and 10 bases at J, leaving 11 bases unmatched. CDR3 region: CASSPSGGPWKEQFF. CDR3 DNA: TGTGCCAGCAGCCCTAGCGGGGGCCCCTGGAAGGAGCAGTTCTTC.

The gene calls are TRBV11-2 and TRBJ2-7; no definite D call. Per the germline V gene, CDR1 is SGHAT and CDR2 is FQNNGV. The CDR3 spans 15 residues. The V and J ends lost 2 bases and 2 bases respectively, with 13 bases between them. For the CDR3, the DNA is TGTGCCAGCAGCTTATCAGTTCGTGAAACCTACGAGCAGTACTTC. Its translation: CASSLSVRETYEQYF.

This clonotype came up once. J is TRBJ1-2 and V is TRBV12-3 or TRBV12-4; TRBD1 aligns across 8 bases. The CDR3 is 15 amino acids. V was clipped by 6 bases and J by 8 bases; unmatched bases: 14. The CDR3 DNA is TGTGCCAGCAGCCCTCCGGGACAGGAGGTCTTAGGCTACACCTTC. Amino acid sequence: CASSPPGQEVLGYTF.

This clonotype has only a few counts. The J gene is TRBJ2-1, the V gene TRBV29-1; no clear D. CDR1 SQVTM and CDR2 ANQGSEA come from the germline V gene. The length of the CDR3 is 12 residues. Trimming pared 2 bases from V and 5 bases from J, leaving 7 bases between. The CDR3 sequence is CSVELADNEQFF. The CDR3 DNA reads as TGCAGCGTTGAATTGGCCGACAATGAGCAGTTCTTC.

The J gene is TRBJ1-2, the V gene TRBV5-1, with D hard to call. Trimming took off 0 bases at V and 4 bases at J, with 16 bases between the two ends. Germline V gene lookup returns CDR1 SGHRS and CDR2 YFSETQ. The CDR3 is 16 amino acids. The CDR3 sequence is CASSLGLPTQLYGYTF. The DNA for the CDR3 is TGCGCCAGCAGCTTGGGTTTGCCCACCCAACTCTATGGCTACACCTTC.

The rearrangement links TRBV7-2 to TRBJ2-7, with D possibly matching TRBD2 (6 bases). The DNA end favors TRBJ2-5, so the J call may be wrong. The CDR3 runs to 15 residues. Germline CDR1 is SGHTA and CDR2 is FQGNSA. CDR3 loop: CASSSYGLPQETQYF. CDR3 nucleotides: TGTGCCAGCAGCTCCTACGGACTACCCCAAGAGACCCAGTACTTC.